This TCR beta chain was retrieved from a study of graft-versus-host responses after intestinal transplantation. Study-level points and caveats: The presence of high graft-versus-host to host-versus-graft clonal ratios in allografts characterized patients with graft-donor T cell macrochimerism.

Details on this clone: Antigen unknown.

Sequencing used immunoSEQ multiplex PCR; TCRdb keeps in-frame clones, though not all of them. This table holds 100,000 to 110,000 clones, roughly 87% found once. The CDR3 contains 15 residues. The trim removed 6 bases at V and 2 bases at J, leaving 8 bases unmatched. Germline V lookup: CDR1 LNHDA, CDR2 SQIVND (reference sequence). This receptor was identified in a human donor who was the organ donor for an intestinal transplant. Sequencing used unstimulated CD4+ T cells sorted from spleen or lymph node cells, obtained before transplant. This rearrangement joins TRBV19 to TRBJ2-3; 7 bases are a match to TRBD1. DNA of the CDR3: TGTGCCAGTAGGGTGTCAGGGGGAATCACAGATACGCAGTATTTT. This sequence encodes CASRVSGGITDTQYF.